This entry lists 28 T cell receptor beta chains sequenced from one sample in a study of blood T cell repertoires in COVID-19. Sequencing used immunoSEQ multiplex PCR; TCRdb keeps in-frame clones, though not all of them. Here the sample spans some 190,000 clones, 80% being singletons. Material for sequencing was PBMCs or T cells enriched from blood (not recorded which). The receptors here all came from a man in his sixties who had been exposed to COVID-19.

The chain links TRBV9 to TRBJ1-3; D is unclear. The CDR3 contains 17 residues. Trimming cost V 1 base and J 0 bases, with 14 bases left between them. The germline gives CDR1 SGDLS, CDR2 YYNGEE. The chain's CDR3 is CASSVTPDGDSGNTIYF. The CDR3 DNA sequence: TGTGCCAGCAGCGTAACCCCGGACGGGGACTCTGGAAACACCATATATTTT.

The chain has TRBV11-2 and TRBJ1-4; no clear D gene. This CDR3 has 15 amino acids. V lost 4 bases to trimming and J lost 0 bases, with 9 bases between them. Germline values: CDR1 SGHAT, CDR2 FQNNGV. DNA for the CDR3: TGTGCCAGCAGCTCCTCGGGAGCAACTAATGAAAAACTGTTTTTT. Encoded protein: CASSSSGATNEKLFF.

Written as DNA, the CDR3 is TGCGCCAGCAGCCAAGAGGTGACAGGGGGCACAGATACGCAGTATTTT. Amino acid sequence: CASSQEVTGGTDTQYF. This chain joins TRBV4-1 and TRBJ2-3, with 8 bases lining up with TRBD1. CDR1 and CDR2 from the germline V gene are MGHRA and YSYEKL. CDR3 size: 16 residues. V was clipped by 0 bases and J by 1 base; unmatched bases: 3.

The chain carries TRBV20-1 and TRBJ2-1, with D hard to call. The germline gives CDR1 DFQATT, CDR2 SNEGSKA (reference sequence). The CDR3 runs 14 residues. Trimming took 3 bases from V and 0 from J, leaving 9 bases between them. The CDR3 is CSASRYSSYNEQFF. CDR3 nucleotides: TGCAGTGCTAGTCGGTATAGCTCCTACAATGAGCAGTTCTTC.

The rearrangement joins TRBV5-1 to TRBJ1-2, with TRBD1 identical over 7 bases. The V and J ends lost 4 bases and 8 bases, in that order; junction bases with no gene match: 14. This CDR3 comprises 15 residues. From germline, CDR1 is SGHRS and CDR2 YFSETQ. CDR3 DNA: TGCGCCAGCAGCCCCGACCTCAACAGGGGAGGAGGCTACACCTTC. Translation: CASSPDLNRGGGYTF.

V gene TRBV7-8 combines with J gene TRBJ1-1, with TRBD1 matching 8 bases. Trimming cost V 5 bases and J 3 bases; bases outside gene matches: 8. The CDR3 is 15 residues long. The germline gives CDR1 SGHVS, CDR2 FQNEAQ. This CDR3 reads CASSTRQGTDTEAFF. The CDR3 region has the DNA TGTGCCAGCAGCACCCGACAGGGGACCGACACTGAAGCTTTCTTT.

This sequence joins TRBV3-1 (or the pseudogene TRBV3-2) and TRBJ2-1; 7 nucleotides match TRBD2. Trimming took 1 base from V and 8 from J; bases not matched to a gene: 11. The CDR3 covers 16 residues. Germline assignment: CDR1 LGHDT and CDR2 YNNKEL (reference sequence). The CDR3 coding sequence is TGTGCCAGCAGCCAAGCCCTGGCGGGAGTAGAGGATGAGCAGTTCTTC. Translated: CASSQALAGVEDEQFF.

The chain couples TRBV5-6 to TRBJ2-7; weak D call: TRBD2 (6 bases). Germline V gene data show CDR1 as SGHDT and CDR2 as YYEEEE. V was cut by 4 bases and J by 4 bases, with 9 bases left in between. The CDR3 is made up of 12 amino acids. As DNA, the CDR3 is TGTGCCAGCAGCCCGGGACTGTACGAGCAGTACTTC. Protein product: CASSPGLYEQYF.

This chain joins TRBV7-2 and TRBJ2-1, with TRBD2 matching 9 bases. The V gene's germline CDR1 is SGHTA and CDR2 FQGNSA. J lost 5 bases, V lost 1 base, and 6 bases had no gene match. The CDR3 spans 16 residues. The CDR3 loop reads CASSLVSSGNHNEQFF. Written as DNA, the CDR3 is TGTGCCAGCAGCTTAGTTTCTAGCGGGAACCACAATGAGCAGTTCTTC.

The rearrangement links TRBV29-1 to TRBJ1-2; D not resolved. Germline V gives CDR1 SQVTM, CDR2 ANQGSEA. Trimming took off 2 bases at V and 4 bases at J, with 8 bases between the two ends. This CDR3 has 12 residues. The DNA of the CDR3 is TGCAGCGTTGAAAAGGGAGGCTATGGCTACACCTTC. This sequence encodes CSVEKGGYGYTF. Full variable domain (remainder filled in from reference TRBV29-1 and TRBJ1-2): SAVISQKPSRDICQRGTSLTIQCQVDSQVTMMFWYRQQPGQSLTLIATANQGSEATYESGFVIDKFPISRPNLTFSTLTVSNMSPEDSSIYLCSVEKGGYGYTFGSGTRLTVV.

The gene calls are TRBV12-3 or TRBV12-4 and TRBJ2-1, with D uncertain. The CDR3 totals 11 residues. V lost 3 bases and J lost 9, with 6 bases in between. The CDR3 DNA follows: TGTGCCAGCAGTTTCTTGGCTGAGCAGTTCTTC. Amino acids: CASSFLAEQFF.

V and J are TRBV6-2 or TRBV6-3 and TRBJ2-3; 11 nucleotides match TRBD2. The germline V gene encodes CDR1 MNHEY and CDR2 SVGEGT. V dropped 6 bases and J dropped 5; count of bases not matched to a gene: 7. The CDR3 spans 15 residues. The CDR3 spells CASSLRLAGLDTQYF. CDR3 coding DNA: TGTGCCAGCAGCCTACGACTAGCGGGATTAGATACGCAGTATTTT.

This chain uses TRBV14 with TRBJ2-1, with 9 bases matching TRBD1. Germline V gene sequence: CDR1 SGHDN, CDR2 FVKESK. CDR3 length equals 15 residues. V lost 4 bases and J lost 7; bases outside the gene matches: 8. CDR3 coding DNA: TGTGCCAGCAGCCTTACGGGACAGGGATATAATGAGCAGTTCTTC. Amino acid sequence: CASSLTGQGYNEQFF. Filled out from reference TRBV14 and TRBJ2-1, the complete variable domain reads EAGVTQFPSHSVIEKGQTVTLRCDPISGHDNLYWYRRVMGKEIKFLLHFVKESKQDESGMPNNRFLAERTGGTYSTLKVQPAELEDSGVYFCASSLTGQGYNEQFFGPGTRLTVL.

The chain links TRBV7-2 to TRBJ2-2; no clear D gene. Germline V CDR1 and CDR2: SGHTA, FQGNSA. This CDR3 has 14 residues. Trimming removed 0 bases from V and 1 base from J, with 3 bases in between. In nucleotides, the CDR3 is TGTGCCAGCAGCTTAGCCCGGAACACCGGGGAGCTGTTTTTT. Protein sequence: CASSLARNTGELFF.

This clone came up once. The chain links TRBV20-1 to TRBJ2-7; 11 nucleotides match TRBD2. This CDR3 is 13 amino acids long. Germline-derived CDR1 and CDR2 are DFQATT and SNEGSKA (reference sequence). V gave up 3 bases and J gave up 2 bases; unmatched junction bases: 0. As DNA, the CDR3 is TGCAGTGCTAGTAGCGGGAGGGCCTACGAGCAGTACTTC. Protein product: CSASSGRAYEQYF.

The chain recombines TRBV30 with TRBJ1-1; D is unresolved. Per germline, CDR1 GTSNPN and CDR2 SVGIG (reference sequence). The CDR3 runs 10 residues. Trimming left V 4 bases short and J 6 bases short, with 6 bases between. CDR3 region: CAWIGAEAFF. Here the CDR3 DNA reads TGTGCCTGGATCGGGGCTGAAGCTTTCTTT.

This clone has more than one count but fewer than ten. This sample also contains other DNA sequences that code for the same CDR3. This sequence joins TRBV12-3 or TRBV12-4 and TRBJ1-1; D uncertain. The CDR3 contains 12 residues. Between the trimmed V and J ends, which lost 6 bases and 1 base, there was a span of 6 bases. The CDR3 bases are TGTGCCAGCAGGCTAGAGAACACTGAAGCTTTCTTT. The encoded protein is CASRLENTEAFF.

This clone was found a few times. DNA for the CDR3: TGTGCCAGCAGCACGGACAGGGAAGGCAGTTCCTATAATTCACCCCTCCACTTT. Protein product: CASSTDREGSSYNSPLHF. V gene TRBV7-3 combines with J gene TRBJ1-6, with 8 nucleotides matching TRBD1. With 5 bases clipped from V and 1 base from J, the junction kept 10 bases outside the gene matches. The germline CDR1 and CDR2 sequences are SGHTA and FQGTGA. This CDR3 region has 18 residues.

The chain employs TRBV7-9 and TRBJ2-1; 7 nucleotides align to TRBD2. The ends lost 5 bases at V and 4 bases at J; junction bases unmatched: 11. Germline loops: CDR1 SEHNR, CDR2 FQNEAQ (reference sequence). The CDR3 is made up of 16 amino acids. For the CDR3, the DNA is TGTGCCAGCAGCCACCTGGGGCGGGGGAATTACAATGAGCAGTTCTTC. This codes for CASSHLGRGNYNEQFF.

This clone was seen only once. The V and J genes are TRBV19 and TRBJ1-5, with 7 bases that match TRBD1. Germline trimming cut 5 bases from V and 2 bases from J; bases unmatched to any gene: 6. From germline, CDR1 is LNHDA and CDR2 SQIVND (reference sequence). The CDR3 is 15 residues long. CDR3 sequence reads: CASSSTGVRNQPQHF. CDR3 sequence (DNA): TGTGCCAGTAGTTCAACAGGGGTACGCAATCAGCCCCAGCATTTT.

The rearrangement joins TRBV10-3 to TRBJ1-2; the D is unclear. V lost 3 bases and J 2 bases, leaving 7 bases between the germline ends. The CDR3 loop spans 13 amino acids. Germline CDR1 and CDR2: ENHRY and SYGVKD. CDR3 nucleotides: TGTGCCATCAGTGATCGGGAGAACTATGGCTACACCTTC. Translation: CAISDRENYGYTF.

This clone has just a few counts. This sequence joins TRBV11-2 and TRBJ1-6; D uncertain. CDR1 is SGHAT and CDR2 is FQNNGV in the germline V gene. V was trimmed by 5 bases and J by 10 bases, leaving 18 bases between them. This CDR3 spans 15 amino acids. CDR3 in DNA: TGTGCCAGCAGCCGGTCAGTGGGCAATTCCTCACCCCTCCACTTT. This sequence encodes CASSRSVGNSSPLHF.

The chain uses TRBV9 and TRBJ1-3, with 7 bases identical to TRBD1. This CDR3 contains 17 residues. After removal of 0 bases from V and 0 bases from J, the junction contained 6 bases not matched to a gene. CDR1 SGDLS and CDR2 YYNGEE come from the germline V gene. This CDR3 is CASSVEDRPYSGNTIYF. The CDR3, as DNA: TGTGCCAGCAGCGTAGAGGACAGGCCGTACTCTGGAAACACCATATATTTT.

The J gene is TRBJ1-2, the V gene TRBV29-1; D might be TRBD1 (5 bases). This CDR3 is built from 12 residues. CDR1 and CDR2 (germline): SQVTM, ANQGSEA. The V and J ends lost 5 bases and 4 bases respectively, with 11 bases between them. The CDR3 region is CSVPSQVYGYTF. As DNA, the CDR3 is TGCAGCGTTCCCTCACAGGTCTATGGCTACACCTTC.

At least ten counts were recorded for this clone. The chain uses TRBV9 and TRBJ2-1, with 9 bases lining up with TRBD2. Losses at the gene ends were 1 base for V and 5 bases for J; bases not matched to a gene: 4. The germline CDR1 and CDR2 sequences are SGDLS and YYNGEE. CDR3 size: 15 residues. The CDR3 is CASSVLAGSNNEQFF. The DNA of the CDR3 is TGTGCCAGCAGCGTACTAGCGGGGTCAAACAATGAGCAGTTCTTC. The full variable domain, its missing parts supplied by reference TRBV9 and TRBJ2-1, is DSGVTQTPKHLITATGQRVTLRCSPRSGDLSVYWYQQSLDQGLQFLIQYYNGEERAKGNILERFSAQQFPDLHSELNLSSLELGDSALYFCASSVLAGSNNEQFFGPGTRLTVL.

The CDR3 nucleotides read TGTGCCAGTACTTCCCGGGGAGGGCCCACTGAAGCTTTCTTT. Translation gives CASTSRGGPTEAFF. The chain couples TRBV19 to TRBJ1-1; D not resolved. The germline gives CDR1 LNHDA, CDR2 SQIVND (reference sequence). V lost 7 bases and J lost 4, with 16 bases in between. CDR3 size: 14 residues. Together with reference TRBV19 and TRBJ1-1, the CDR3 gives the full variable domain: DGGITQSPKYLFRKEGQNVTLSCEQNLNHDAMYWYRQDPGQGLRLIYYSQIVNDFQKGDIAEGYSVSREKKESFPLTVTSAQKNPTAFYLCASTSRGGPTEAFFGQGTRLTVV.

The CDR3 reads CASRRAGEETQYF. The CDR3 region has the DNA TGTGCCAGCAGGCGAGCGGGAGAAGAGACCCAGTACTTC. The chain employs TRBV7-3 and TRBJ2-5; the match to TRBD2 covers 8 bases. Germline CDR1 and CDR2: SGHTA and FQGTGA. V gave up 6 bases and J gave up 3 bases; unmatched junction bases: 3. There are 13 residues in the CDR3.

The chain links TRBV5-8 to TRBJ2-7, with a possible D match to TRBD1 (5 bases). The CDR3 is 13 residues long. V was shortened by 2 bases and J by 5 bases, with 11 bases between the two germline ends. CDR1 is SGHTS, CDR2 YDEGEE, per germline. Written as DNA, the CDR3 is TGTGCCAGCAGCTTTGGTCGGACAAACGAGCAGTACTTC. This codes for CASSFGRTNEQYF.